These 21 T cell receptor beta chains were all obtained from the same sample, sequenced in a study of shared clonotypes between healthy human individuals. Using immunoSEQ multiplex PCR, the repertoire was profiled, and TCRdb retains in-frame clones only, with some absent. The sample has about 480,000 clones; around 79% are singletons. Sequencing was done on a sample of PBMCs. These receptors all come from a woman in her 40s in good health. Some clones in this sample may be carry-over from other donors' samples.

CDR3 coding DNA: TGTGCCAGCAGTCCCCCAGCGACAAGGGGCTACACCTTC. This sequence encodes CASSPPATRGYTF. The chain couples TRBV28 to TRBJ1-2; D is undetermined. This CDR3 has 13 amino acids. Deletions cut 5 bases from V and 8 bases from J, with 15 bases between. Germline loops: CDR1 MDHEN, CDR2 SYDVKM.

The J gene is TRBJ2-7, the V gene TRBV5-1; 9 bases line up with TRBD2. This CDR3 is built from 16 residues. V gave up 0 bases and J gave up 4 bases; unmatched junction bases: 8. Per germline, CDR1 SGHRS and CDR2 YFSETQ. The CDR3 sequence: CASSLELAGNFYEQYF. The CDR3 nucleotides read TGCGCCAGCAGCTTGGAACTAGCGGGTAACTTTTACGAGCAGTACTTC.

This clone was seen more than once but under ten times. V and J are TRBV29-1 and TRBJ1-1; 10 bases match TRBD1. V lost 6 bases to trimming and J lost 1 base; unmatched junction nucleotides: 2. In germline, CDR1 is SQVTM, CDR2 ANQGSEA. The CDR3 runs 13 residues. CDR3 sequence: CSVRTGGNTEAFF. The CDR3, as DNA: TGCAGCGTGAGGACAGGGGGGAACACTGAAGCTTTCTTT. Based on the CDR3 plus reference TRBV29-1 and TRBJ1-1, the full variable domain is SAVISQKPSRDICQRGTSLTIQCQVDSQVTMMFWYRQQPGQSLTLIATANQGSEATYESGFVIDKFPISRPNLTFSTLTVSNMSPEDSSIYLCSVRTGGNTEAFFGQGTRLTVV.

This chain's CDR3 is CAWTSGSLGEQYF. The CDR3 bases are TGTGCCTGGACTAGCGGGAGTTTAGGCGAGCAGTACTTC. The V gene is TRBV30, the J gene TRBJ2-7, with 10 bases lining up with TRBD2. The CDR3 covers 13 residues. Germline CDR1 GTSNPN, CDR2 SVGIG (reference sequence). Trimming cost V 4 bases and J 6 bases; bases outside gene matches: 6.

This rearrangement joins TRBV7-2 to TRBJ1-5; TRBD1 might be the D (5 bases). Germline V CDR1 and CDR2: SGHTA, FQGNSA. The CDR3 is made up of 14 amino acids. V was pared by 4 bases and J by 4 bases, with 11 bases between. The DNA of the CDR3 is TGTGCCAGCAGCTATGGGACGGGGAATCAGCCCCAGCATTTT. It yields the protein CASSYGTGNQPQHF.

The chain recombines TRBV28 with TRBJ2-7; D remains unclear. The CDR3 contains 11 residues. Trimming cost V 10 bases and J 4 bases, with 11 bases left between them. Germline V gene data show CDR1 as MDHEN and CDR2 as SYDVKM. The CDR3 reads CATLGEYEQYF. The CDR3 DNA reads as TGTGCCACCCTAGGAGAATACGAGCAGTACTTC.

This clone turned up a few times. Other nucleotide sequences in the sample specify the same CDR3. The chain carries TRBV5-1 and TRBJ2-1; no definite D call. The CDR3 runs 14 residues. Germline V gene sequence: CDR1 SGHRS, CDR2 YFSETQ. V was clipped by 1 base and J by 0 bases, with 5 bases between them. For the CDR3, the DNA is TGCGCCAGCAGCTTGCCGAGCTCCTACAATGAGCAGTTCTTC. Its protein is CASSLPSSYNEQFF.

The chain uses TRBV7-2 and TRBJ1-1, with D unresolved. The V gene's germline CDR1 is SGHTA and CDR2 FQGNSA. Deletions cut 2 bases from V and 5 bases from J, with 12 bases between. The CDR3 spans 14 residues. As DNA, the CDR3 is TGTGCCAGCAGCTTAAGGACCCCGGGGACTGAAGCTTTCTTT. Translating gives CASSLRTPGTEAFF.

The genes are TRBV28 and TRBJ2-2; no reliable D call. Germline V gives CDR1 MDHEN, CDR2 SYDVKM. This CDR3 is 13 amino acids long. Trimming took off 5 bases at V and 6 bases at J, with 10 bases between the two ends. The CDR3 protein is CASSILRPGELFF. CDR3 bases: TGTGCCAGCAGTATACTAAGGCCCGGGGAGCTGTTTTTT.

A remark on this clone: The same CDR3 is also encoded by other DNA sequences in this sample. The rearrangement links TRBV5-1 to TRBJ2-2; 9 bases are shared with TRBD1. Germline V lookup: CDR1 SGHRS, CDR2 YFSETQ. V gave up 3 bases and J gave up 2 bases; unmatched junction bases: 5. The CDR3 length is 16 residues. Here the CDR3 DNA reads TGCGCCAGCAGCTCACAGGGGGCGCGTAACACCGGGGAGCTGTTTTTT. Protein sequence: CASSSQGARNTGELFF.

The DNA of the CDR3 is TGCGCCAGCAGCAGGACAGGGGGACCAGCTTTCTTT. Amino acid sequence: CASSRTGGPAFF. The chain joins TRBV10-1 to TRBJ1-1, with TRBD1 matching 10 bases. V was clipped by 6 bases and J by 10 bases; unmatched bases: 5. CDR1 is WNHNN and CDR2 is SYGVQD in the germline V gene (reference sequence). There are 12 residues in the CDR3.

This chain uses TRBV6-6 with TRBJ1-5; TRBD1 matches at 8 bases. With V trimmed by 4 bases and J by 5 bases, 4 bases remained unmatched. Germline loops: CDR1 MNHNY, CDR2 SVGAGI (reference sequence). This CDR3 region has 14 residues. The CDR3 DNA reads TGTGCCAGCAGTTCAAGGACAGGGTATCAGCCCCAGCATTTT. As protein: CASSSRTGYQPQHF.

The genes are TRBV6-6 and TRBJ1-3; tentatively, D is TRBD1 (5 bases). Per the germline V gene, CDR1 is MNHNY and CDR2 is SVGAGI (reference sequence). V was shortened by 6 bases and J by 0 bases, with 6 bases between the two germline ends. This CDR3 region has 13 residues. The CDR3 DNA follows: TGTGCCAGCAGAGGGGCCTCTGGAAACACCATATATTTT. The encoded protein is CASRGASGNTIYF.

Regarding this clone: This sample also contains other DNA sequences that code for the same CDR3. V is TRBV27 and J is TRBJ2-1; D is unresolved. From germline, CDR1 is MNHEY and CDR2 SMNVEV (reference sequence). There are 14 residues in the CDR3. Trimming left V 6 bases short and J 3 bases short, with 12 bases between. CDR3 in DNA: TGTGCCAGCAGACCTAGGGCAGGCTACAATGAGCAGTTCTTC. Protein product: CASRPRAGYNEQFF.

The chain employs TRBV29-1 and TRBJ1-1; D is uncertain. Deletions cut 7 bases from V and 1 base from J, with 7 bases between. CDR1 and CDR2 (germline): SQVTM, ANQGSEA. CDR3 length: 11 amino acids. CDR3 region: CSAGENTEAFF. The CDR3 region has the DNA TGCAGCGCGGGCGAGAACACTGAAGCTTTCTTT. The entire variable domain, with the rest obtained from reference TRBV29-1 and TRBJ1-1, is as follows: SAVISQKPSRDICQRGTSLTIQCQVDSQVTMMFWYRQQPGQSLTLIATANQGSEATYESGFVIDKFPISRPNLTFSTLTVSNMSPEDSSIYLCSAGENTEAFFGQGTRLTVV.

Only a few counts were recorded for this clone. This sample also contains other DNA sequences that code for the same CDR3. V usage is TRBV7-9 and J usage is TRBJ2-1, with a possible D match to TRBD2 (5 bases). The CDR3 has 16 amino acids. Germline lookup yields CDR1 SEHNR and CDR2 FQNEAQ (reference sequence). V was clipped by 5 bases and J by 2 bases, with 16 bases between them. The CDR3 sequence is CASSPRGGSAYNEQFF. The CDR3 DNA reads as TGTGCCAGCAGCCCCCGTGGTGGGAGCGCCTACAATGAGCAGTTCTTC.

CDR3 in amino acids: CASSPDRVYNEQFF. The CDR3 DNA reads as TGTGCCAGCTCACCAGACAGGGTTTACAATGAGCAGTTCTTC. The rearrangement links TRBV18 to TRBJ2-1; TRBD1 agrees at 7 bases. Per germline, CDR1 KGHSH and CDR2 LQKENI. Trimming took 2 bases from V and 4 from J; bases not matched to a gene: 2. The CDR3 runs to 14 residues.

V gene TRBV5-1 combines with J gene TRBJ2-2; D may be TRBD1 (6 bases). Germline V CDR1 and CDR2: SGHRS, YFSETQ. The CDR3 covers 16 residues. Trimming left V 0 bases short and J 0 bases short, with 9 bases between. CDR3 in amino acids: CASSLVRGTNTGELFF. Here the CDR3 DNA reads TGCGCCAGCAGCTTGGTTAGGGGGACGAACACCGGGGAGCTGTTTTTT.

The V and J genes are TRBV28 and TRBJ2-1, with 8 bases aligning to TRBD1. Germline V gene sequence: CDR1 MDHEN, CDR2 SYDVKM. The CDR3 loop spans 15 amino acids. V shed 3 bases and J 5 bases; nucleotides not matched to a gene: 6. CDR3 amino acids: CASSFRDRRNNEQFF. In DNA form, the CDR3 reads TGTGCCAGCAGTTTTAGGGACAGGCGTAACAATGAGCAGTTCTTC. The whole variable domain, filled in from reference TRBV28 and TRBJ2-1, reads DVKVTQSSRYLVKRTGEKVFLECVQDMDHENMFWYRQDPGLGLRLIYFSYDVKMKEKGDIPEGYSVSREKKERFSLILESASTNQTSMYLCASSFRDRRNNEQFFGPGTRLTVL.

The table lists this clone with a count of one. A much larger clone differs by one base, so this may be a read error. This chain links TRBV6-5 with TRBJ1-1; D gene unclear. The CDR3 loop spans 13 amino acids. V lost 6 bases and J 1 base, leaving 9 bases between the germline ends. Germline loops: CDR1 MNHEY, CDR2 SVGAGI. CDR3 in DNA: TGTGCCAGCAGCCAACAGCCGAACACTGAAGCTTTCTTT. Translating it yields CASSQQPNTEAFF.

The V call is TRBV21-1, the J call TRBJ2-7; the table calls TRBD2, which could not be checked here. TRBV21-1 is assigned pseudogene status. CDR3 length: 15 amino acids. The CDR3 bases are TGTGCCAGCAGCAAAGTGACTAGGGGAAGCTACGAGCAGTACTTC. Amino acid sequence: CASSKVTRGSYEQYF.